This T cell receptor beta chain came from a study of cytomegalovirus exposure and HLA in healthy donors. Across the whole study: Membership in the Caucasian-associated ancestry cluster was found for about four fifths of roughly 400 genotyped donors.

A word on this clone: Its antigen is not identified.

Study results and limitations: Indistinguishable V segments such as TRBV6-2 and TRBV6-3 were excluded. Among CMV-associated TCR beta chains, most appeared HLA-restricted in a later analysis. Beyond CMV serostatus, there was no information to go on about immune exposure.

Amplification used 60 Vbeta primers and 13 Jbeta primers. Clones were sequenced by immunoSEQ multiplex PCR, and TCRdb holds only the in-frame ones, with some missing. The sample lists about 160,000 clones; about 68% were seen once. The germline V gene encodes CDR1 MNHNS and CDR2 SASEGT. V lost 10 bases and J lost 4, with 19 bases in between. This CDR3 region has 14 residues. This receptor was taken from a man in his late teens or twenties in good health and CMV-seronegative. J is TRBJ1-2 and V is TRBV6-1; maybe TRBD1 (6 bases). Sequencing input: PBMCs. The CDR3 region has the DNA TGTGCCATTCGTGCAGGGGCGGTAAGCTATGGCTACACCTTC. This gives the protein CAIRAGAVSYGYTF.